Included here is one T cell receptor (beta chain) sequence, with context. This sample was included in a study of blood T cell repertoires in COVID-19. Data came from immunoSEQ multiplex PCR; TCRdb stores just in-frame clones and leaves some out. Counted here are fewer than 400,000 clones, around 84% occurring once; the ten biggest clones make up 3.5% to 4%. Germline CDR1 GTSNPN, CDR2 SVGIG (reference sequence). Trimming stripped 3 bases from V and 3 bases from J, with 11 bases between. This CDR3 is 13 amino acids long. The sequencing input was peripheral blood. The TCR comes from a woman between 18 and 30 years old with acute or convalescent COVID-19. This chain connects TRBV30 to TRBJ1-2, with D perhaps matching TRBD1 (5 bases). CDR3 nucleotide sequence: TGTGCCTGGAGGGGTGAAGGGGACTATGGCTACACCTTC. It codes for CAWRGEGDYGYTF.